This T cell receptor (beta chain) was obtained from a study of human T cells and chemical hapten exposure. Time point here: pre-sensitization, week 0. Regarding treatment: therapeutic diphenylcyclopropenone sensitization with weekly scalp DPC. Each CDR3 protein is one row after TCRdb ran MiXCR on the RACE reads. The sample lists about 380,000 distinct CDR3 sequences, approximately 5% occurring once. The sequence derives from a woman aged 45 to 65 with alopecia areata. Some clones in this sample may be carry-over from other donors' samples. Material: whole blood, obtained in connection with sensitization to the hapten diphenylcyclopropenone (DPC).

CDR3 DNA sequence: TGTGCCAGCAGTTGGACAGCCCCACTGGGGGAGCAGTTCTTC. It translates to CASSWTAPLGEQFF. The rearrangement joins TRBV2 to TRBJ2-1; D is possibly TRBD1 (6 bases). Trimming took off 5 bases at V and 10 bases at J, with 18 bases between the two ends. The germline gives CDR1 SNHLY, CDR2 FYNNEI. The CDR3 contains 14 residues. Complete variable domain (other parts from reference TRBV2 and TRBJ2-1): EPEVTQTPSHQVTQMGQEVILRCVPISNHLYFYWYRQILGQKVEFLVSFYNNEISEKSEIFDDQFSVERPDGSNFTLKIRSTKLEDSAMYFCASSWTAPLGEQFFGPGTRLTVL.